This entry is about one T cell receptor beta chain. The sample originates from a study of shared T cell receptors in the human thymus. Method: immunoSEQ multiplex PCR; TCRdb's copy keeps in-frame clones and lacks some. This sample has some 700,000 clones; around 89% occur once, and the top ten carry 0.0095% to 0.013%. These same data were also listed under a study on human thymus T cells.

This sequence was found in a boy less than two years old with a congenital heart defect. The material sequenced was thymocytes.

This CDR3 reads CASSPRNTPNEKLFF. The CDR3 DNA reads as TGCGCCAGCAGCCCGAGGAACACCCCTAATGAAAAACTGTTTTTT. This sequence joins TRBV4-1 and TRBJ1-4; D remains ambiguous. CDR1 and CDR2 (germline): MGHRA, YSYEKL. This CDR3 has 15 residues. The V gene lost 4 bases and the J gene lost 3 bases, with 12 bases spanning the gap.